This paragraph covers one TCR beta chain sequence. This clone's antigen is unknown. No clone much larger than this one lies a single base away; base qualities are absent. The sample is drawn from a study of blood T cell repertoires in COVID-19 (dated by TCRdb to 2020 to 2021). Regarding the research as a whole: Collaborator samples came from the United States, Italy and Spain and covered acute and convalescent phases of COVID-19. The material from the prospective study consisted of cDNA or gDNA derived from T cells, B-cell-depleted T cells, or PBMCs. The dataset comprised deeply sampled blood TCRbeta repertoires from subjects exposed to, actively infected with, or recovered from COVID-19. The repertoires were released in a freely available public database intended as a resource for research on the immune response to SARS-CoV-2. Samples were obtained from the ongoing ImmuneRACE study (first 160 participants) and from 1,254 subjects provided by 6 global collaborators. The sample metadata nearly always contained a de-identified subject ID, COVID-19 status, age in years and sex. HLA class I and class II types, where available, came from metadata supplied by the sample provider rather than from assay-based typing.

The collaborating institutions used their own protocols to collect whole blood in K2EDTA tubes. For TCRbeta analysis, collaborators shipped samples as frozen whole blood, isolated PBMCs, or DNA extracted from either of those sample types. TCRbeta CDR3 regions were amplified from genomic DNA using the immunoSEQ Assay, a bias-controlled multiplex PCR. The published analysis was carried out like this. The number of nucleated cells in each sample was estimated from the amplification of reference gene primers within the assay. To quantify the absolute abundance of each unique TCRbeta CDR3 rearrangement, sequence reads were collapsed and filtered. Productive Simpson clonality was computed per sample as the square root of Simpson's diversity index over productive rearrangements. TCRdb obtained this table from immuneACCESS and retained in-frame rearrangements with V and J assigned. These tables miss some clones; where compared with another copy, unresolved V genes account for less than half of the shortfall, and the remainder is unexplained. V and J calls and clone size are as listed in that table; D and trimming were resolved from the DNA. This sample gives about 160,000 clones in total; approximately 90% of them show up just once. Jointly, the top ten make up around 0.5% of the sample.

For CDR1 and CDR2, the germline V gene lists SNHLY and FYNNEI. The CDR3 runs 15 residues from the cysteine to the phenylalanine. The read is trimmed to its CDR3 DNA, 45 bases read in frame from base 1. V drops 1 base and J drops 4 bases, leaving 13 bases in between. Summary of the overall study and its limitations: How much clinical and demographic metadata was included differed by source and by participant, and the metadata was provided uncurated.

The sequence is built from TRBV2 and TRBJ1-1; matching of 6 bases hints at TRBD1 as the D gene. The sequence was collected from a man aged 45-65 years with acute or convalescent COVID-19. Specimen: peripheral blood. The CDR3 region has the sequence CASSEVQGPSTEAFF. The DNA reads as follows: TGTGCCAGCAGTGAAGTCCAGGGGCCGTCCACTGAAGCTTTCTTT.